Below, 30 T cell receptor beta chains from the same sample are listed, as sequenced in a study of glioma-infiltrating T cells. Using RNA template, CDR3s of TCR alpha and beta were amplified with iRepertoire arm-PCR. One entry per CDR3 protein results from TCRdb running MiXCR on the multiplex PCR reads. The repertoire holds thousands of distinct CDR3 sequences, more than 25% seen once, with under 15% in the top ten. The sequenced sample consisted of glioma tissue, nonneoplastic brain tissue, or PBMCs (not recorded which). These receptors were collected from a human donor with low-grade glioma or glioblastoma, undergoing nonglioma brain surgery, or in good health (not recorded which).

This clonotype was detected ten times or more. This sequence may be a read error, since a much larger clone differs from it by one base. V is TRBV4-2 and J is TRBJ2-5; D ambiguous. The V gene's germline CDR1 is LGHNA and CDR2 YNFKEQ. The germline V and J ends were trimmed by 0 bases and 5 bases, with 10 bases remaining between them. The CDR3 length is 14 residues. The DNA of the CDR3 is TGTGCCAGCAGCCAAGAAGGGCTAGGGGAGACCCAGTACTTC. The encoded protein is CASSQEGLGETQYF.

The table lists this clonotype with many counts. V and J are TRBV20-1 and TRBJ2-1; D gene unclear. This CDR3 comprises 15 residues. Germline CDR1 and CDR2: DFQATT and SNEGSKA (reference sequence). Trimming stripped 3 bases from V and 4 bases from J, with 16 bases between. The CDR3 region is CSARVVGQEYNEQFF. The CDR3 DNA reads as TGCAGTGCTAGGGTAGTCGGGCAGGAGTACAATGAGCAGTTCTTC.

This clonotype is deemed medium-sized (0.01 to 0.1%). In nucleotides, the CDR3 is TGTGCCAGCAGCTCAAAAGGGACTAGCACAGAGACCCAGTACTTC. Its translation is CASSSKGTSTETQYF. This rearrangement joins TRBV7-2 to TRBJ2-5, with TRBD2 matching 9 bases. Germline trimming cut 4 bases from V and 4 bases from J; bases unmatched to any gene: 7. Looked up from germline, CDR1 is SGHTA and CDR2 is FQGNSA. CDR3 length equals 15 residues.

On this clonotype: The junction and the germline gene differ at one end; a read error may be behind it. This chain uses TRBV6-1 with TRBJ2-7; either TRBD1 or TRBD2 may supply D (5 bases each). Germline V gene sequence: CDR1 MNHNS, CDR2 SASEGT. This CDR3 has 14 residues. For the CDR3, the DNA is TGTGCCAGCAGCCCAACCCGACAGATTCACGAGCGGCCCTTC. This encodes CASSPTRQIHERPF.

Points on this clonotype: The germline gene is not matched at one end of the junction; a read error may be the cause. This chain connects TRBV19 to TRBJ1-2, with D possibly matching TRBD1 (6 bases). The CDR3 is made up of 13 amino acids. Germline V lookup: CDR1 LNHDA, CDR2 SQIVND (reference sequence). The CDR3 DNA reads TGTGCCAGTAGTGCCGGGGGCACCTATGGCCACACCTTC. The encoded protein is CASSAGGTYGHTF.

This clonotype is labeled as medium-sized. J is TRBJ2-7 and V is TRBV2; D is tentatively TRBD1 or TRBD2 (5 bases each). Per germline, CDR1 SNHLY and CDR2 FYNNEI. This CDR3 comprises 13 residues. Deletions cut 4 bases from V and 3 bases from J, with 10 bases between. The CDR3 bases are TGTGCCAGCAGTGCTGCAGGGAGCTACGAGCAGTACGTC. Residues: CASSAAGSYEQYV.

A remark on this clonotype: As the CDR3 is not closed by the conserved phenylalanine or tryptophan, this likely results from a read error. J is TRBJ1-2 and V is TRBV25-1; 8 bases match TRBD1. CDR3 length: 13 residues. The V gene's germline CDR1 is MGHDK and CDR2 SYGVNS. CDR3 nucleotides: TGTGCCAGCCGTGACCAACAGGGGGAGGGCTACACCTTA. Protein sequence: CASRDQQGEGYTL.

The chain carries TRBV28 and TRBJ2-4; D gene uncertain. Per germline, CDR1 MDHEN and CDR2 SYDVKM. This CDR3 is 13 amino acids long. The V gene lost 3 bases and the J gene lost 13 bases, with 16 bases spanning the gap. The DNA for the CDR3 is TGTGCCAGCAGTTTTCCACCTAATCAGCCCCAGTACTTC. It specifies CASSFPPNQPQYF.

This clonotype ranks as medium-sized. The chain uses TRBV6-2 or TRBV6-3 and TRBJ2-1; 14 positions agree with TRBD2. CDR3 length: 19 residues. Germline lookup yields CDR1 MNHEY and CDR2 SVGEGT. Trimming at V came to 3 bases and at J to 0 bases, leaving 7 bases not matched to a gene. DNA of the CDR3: TGTGCCAGCAGTTATTACTCCGGGACTAGCGGGAGCTCCTACAATGAGCAGTTCTTC. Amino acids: CASSYYSGTSGSSYNEQFF.

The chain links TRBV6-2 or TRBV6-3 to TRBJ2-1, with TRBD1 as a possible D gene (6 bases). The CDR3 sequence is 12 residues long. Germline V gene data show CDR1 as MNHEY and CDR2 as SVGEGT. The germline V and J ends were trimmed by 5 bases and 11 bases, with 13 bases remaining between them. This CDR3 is CASSPEGHQQFF. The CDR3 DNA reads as TGTGCCAGCAGTCCCGAGGGACATCAGCAGTTCTTC.

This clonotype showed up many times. The CDR3 spells CASSDSQGTEAFF. DNA for the CDR3: TGTGCCAGCAGCGATTCCCAGGGGACTGAAGCTTTCTTT. This chain links TRBV9 with TRBJ1-1, with D possibly TRBD1 on 6 matching bases. The germline V gene has CDR1 SGDLS and CDR2 YYNGEE. V lost 3 bases, J lost 5 bases, and 11 bases lay in between. This CDR3 contains 13 residues.

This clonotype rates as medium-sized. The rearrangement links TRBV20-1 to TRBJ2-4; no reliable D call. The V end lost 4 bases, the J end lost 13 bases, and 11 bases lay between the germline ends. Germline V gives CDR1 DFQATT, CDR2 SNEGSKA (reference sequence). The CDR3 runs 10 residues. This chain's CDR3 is CSATSEKQYF. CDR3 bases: TGCAGTGCTACTTCGGAGAAGCAGTACTTC.

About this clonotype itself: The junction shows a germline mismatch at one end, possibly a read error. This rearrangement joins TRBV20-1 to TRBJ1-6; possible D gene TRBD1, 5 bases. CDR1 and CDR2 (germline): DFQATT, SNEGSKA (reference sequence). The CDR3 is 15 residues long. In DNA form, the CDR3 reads TGCAGTGCTAGGTCGCGGGGGGATTCTAATTCCCCCCTCCCCTTT. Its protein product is CSARSRGDSNSPLPF.

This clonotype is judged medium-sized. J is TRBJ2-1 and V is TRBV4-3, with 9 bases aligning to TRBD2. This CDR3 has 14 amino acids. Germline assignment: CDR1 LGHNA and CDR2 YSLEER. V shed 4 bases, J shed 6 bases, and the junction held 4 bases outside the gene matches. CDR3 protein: CASSLKREVNEQFF. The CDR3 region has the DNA TGCGCCAGCAGCCTTAAGCGGGAGGTCAATGAGCAGTTCTTC.

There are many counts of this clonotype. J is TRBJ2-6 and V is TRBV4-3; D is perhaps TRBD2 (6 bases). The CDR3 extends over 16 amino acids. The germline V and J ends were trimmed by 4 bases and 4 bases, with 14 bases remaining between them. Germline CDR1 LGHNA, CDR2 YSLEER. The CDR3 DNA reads TGCGCCAGCAGCCGGGACTTCGGGGCCGGGGCCAACGTCCTGACTTTC. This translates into CASSRDFGAGANVLTF.

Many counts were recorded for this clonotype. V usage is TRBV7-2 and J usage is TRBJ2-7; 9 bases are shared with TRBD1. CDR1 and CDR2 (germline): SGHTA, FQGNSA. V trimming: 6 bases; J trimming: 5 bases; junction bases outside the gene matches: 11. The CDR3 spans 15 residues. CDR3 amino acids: CASSVPGQGVHEQYF. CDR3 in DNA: TGTGCCAGCAGTGTTCCGGGACAGGGTGTTCACGAGCAGTACTTC.

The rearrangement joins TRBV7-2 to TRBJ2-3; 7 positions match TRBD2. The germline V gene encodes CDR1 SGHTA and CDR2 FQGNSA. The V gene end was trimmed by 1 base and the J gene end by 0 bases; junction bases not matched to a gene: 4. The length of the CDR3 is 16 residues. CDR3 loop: CASSLGPSGSTDTQYF. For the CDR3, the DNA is TGTGCCAGCAGCTTAGGGCCTAGCGGAAGCACAGATACGCAGTATTTT.

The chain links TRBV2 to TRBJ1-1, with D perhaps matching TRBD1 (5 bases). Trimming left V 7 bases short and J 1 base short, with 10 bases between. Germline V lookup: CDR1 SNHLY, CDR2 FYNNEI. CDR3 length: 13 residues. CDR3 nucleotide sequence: TGTGCCAGCAATGGGGACCCGAACACTGAAGCTTTCTTT. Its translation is CASNGDPNTEAFF.

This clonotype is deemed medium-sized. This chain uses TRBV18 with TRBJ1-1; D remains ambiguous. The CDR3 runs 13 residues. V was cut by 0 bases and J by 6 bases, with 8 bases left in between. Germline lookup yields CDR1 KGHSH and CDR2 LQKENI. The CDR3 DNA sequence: TGTGCCAGCTCACCACCAAGCATATCTGAAGCTTTCTTT. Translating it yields CASSPPSISEAFF.

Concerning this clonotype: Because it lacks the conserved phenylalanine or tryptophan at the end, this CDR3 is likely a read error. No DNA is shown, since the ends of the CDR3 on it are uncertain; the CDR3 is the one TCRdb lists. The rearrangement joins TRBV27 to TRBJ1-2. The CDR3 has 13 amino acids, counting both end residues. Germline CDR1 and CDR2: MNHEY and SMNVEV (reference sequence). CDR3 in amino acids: CASRTVGGEGDTG.

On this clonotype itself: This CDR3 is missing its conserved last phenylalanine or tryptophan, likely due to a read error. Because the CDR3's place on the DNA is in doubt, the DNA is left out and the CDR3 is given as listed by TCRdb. CDR3 amino acids: CSSSVTGGNQPQQG. The rearrangement links TRBV27 to TRBJ1-5; whether TRBD1, the table's D call, matches the DNA was not checked. Germline V gene lookup returns CDR1 MNHEY and CDR2 SMNVEV (reference sequence). Both ends counted, the CDR3 spans 14 residues.

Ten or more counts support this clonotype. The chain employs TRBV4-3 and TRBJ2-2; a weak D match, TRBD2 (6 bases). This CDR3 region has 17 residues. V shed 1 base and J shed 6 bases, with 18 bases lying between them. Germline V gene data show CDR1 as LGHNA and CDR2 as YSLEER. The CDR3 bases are TGCGCCAGCAGCCAAGGAGGAGGGCCAAGGATCCCCGGGGAGCTGTTTTTT. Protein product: CASSQGGGPRIPGELFF.

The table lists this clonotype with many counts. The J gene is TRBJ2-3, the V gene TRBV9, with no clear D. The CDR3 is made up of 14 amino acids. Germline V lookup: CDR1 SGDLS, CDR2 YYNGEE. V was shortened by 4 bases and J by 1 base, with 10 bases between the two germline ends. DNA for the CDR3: TGTGCCAGCAGCCCCTCAGGAGGCACAGATACGCAGTATTTT. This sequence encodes CASSPSGGTDTQYF.

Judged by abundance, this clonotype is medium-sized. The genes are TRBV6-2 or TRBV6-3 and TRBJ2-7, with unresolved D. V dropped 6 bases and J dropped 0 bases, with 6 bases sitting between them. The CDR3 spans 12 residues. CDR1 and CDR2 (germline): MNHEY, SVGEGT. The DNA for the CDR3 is TGTGCCAGCAGATCCCTCTCCTACGAGCAGTACGTC. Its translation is CASRSLSYEQYV.

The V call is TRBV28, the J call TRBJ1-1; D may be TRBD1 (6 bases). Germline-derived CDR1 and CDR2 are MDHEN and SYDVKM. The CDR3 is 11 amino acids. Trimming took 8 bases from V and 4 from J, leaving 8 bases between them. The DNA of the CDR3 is TGTGCCAGCTCAGGGGTCACTGAAGCTTTCTTT. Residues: CASSGVTEAFF.

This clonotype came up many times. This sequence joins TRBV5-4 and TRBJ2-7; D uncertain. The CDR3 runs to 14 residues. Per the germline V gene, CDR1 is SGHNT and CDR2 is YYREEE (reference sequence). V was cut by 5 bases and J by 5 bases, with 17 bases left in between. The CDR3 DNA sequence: TGTGCCAGCAGTACCTACGTGGGCGGCCACGAGCAGTACGTC. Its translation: CASSTYVGGHEQYV.

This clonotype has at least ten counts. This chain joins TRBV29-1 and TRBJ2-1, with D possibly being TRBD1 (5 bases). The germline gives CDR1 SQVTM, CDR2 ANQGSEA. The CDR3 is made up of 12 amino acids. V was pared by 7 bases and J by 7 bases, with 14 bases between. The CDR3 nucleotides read TGCAGCGGGGCAGGGTACCGGAATGAGCAGTTCTTC. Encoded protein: CSGAGYRNEQFF.

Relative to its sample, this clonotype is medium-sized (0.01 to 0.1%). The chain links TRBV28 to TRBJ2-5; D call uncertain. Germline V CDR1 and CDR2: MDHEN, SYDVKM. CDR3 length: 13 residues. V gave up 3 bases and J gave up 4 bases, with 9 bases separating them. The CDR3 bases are TGTGCCAGCAGTTTCGGGCGGATAGAGACCCAGTACTTC. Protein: CASSFGRIETQYF.

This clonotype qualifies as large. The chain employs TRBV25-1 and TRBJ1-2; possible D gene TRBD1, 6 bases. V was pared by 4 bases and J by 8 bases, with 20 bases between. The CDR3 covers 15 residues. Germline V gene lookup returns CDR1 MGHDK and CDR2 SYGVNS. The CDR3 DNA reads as TGTGCCAGCAGTGCCGTGGGGGCCTGGGCAGGAGGCTACACCTTC. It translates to CASSAVGAWAGGYTF.

In DNA, the CDR3 is TGCAGTGCTGCCGTCCAAGGACAGGCCACCGGGCGGGCCCAGCATTTT. This encodes CSAAVQGQATGRAQHF. This chain links TRBV20-1 with TRBJ1-5; 7 bases align to TRBD1. V was clipped by 5 bases and J by 11 bases; unmatched bases: 21. From germline, CDR1 is DFQATT and CDR2 SNEGSKA (reference sequence). The CDR3 is 16 residues long.